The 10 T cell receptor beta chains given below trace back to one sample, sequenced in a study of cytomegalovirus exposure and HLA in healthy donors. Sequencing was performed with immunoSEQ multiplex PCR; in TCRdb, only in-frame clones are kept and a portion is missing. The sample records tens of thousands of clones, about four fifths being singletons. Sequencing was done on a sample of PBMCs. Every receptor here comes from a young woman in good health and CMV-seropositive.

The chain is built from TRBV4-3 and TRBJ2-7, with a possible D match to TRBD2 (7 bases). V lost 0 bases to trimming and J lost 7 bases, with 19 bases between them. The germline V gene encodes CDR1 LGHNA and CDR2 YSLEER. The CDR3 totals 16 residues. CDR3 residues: CASSQDPGGPPEEQYF. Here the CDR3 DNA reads TGCGCCAGCAGCCAAGACCCCGGGGGGCCCCCTGAGGAGCAGTACTTC.

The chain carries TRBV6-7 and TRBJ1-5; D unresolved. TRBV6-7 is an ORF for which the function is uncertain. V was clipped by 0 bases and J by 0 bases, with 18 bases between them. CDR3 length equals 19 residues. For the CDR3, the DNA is TGTGCCAGCAGTTACTCTCACGGTAGGTGGGCCTATAGCAATCAGCCCCAGCATTTT. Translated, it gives CASSYSHGRWAYSNQPQHF.

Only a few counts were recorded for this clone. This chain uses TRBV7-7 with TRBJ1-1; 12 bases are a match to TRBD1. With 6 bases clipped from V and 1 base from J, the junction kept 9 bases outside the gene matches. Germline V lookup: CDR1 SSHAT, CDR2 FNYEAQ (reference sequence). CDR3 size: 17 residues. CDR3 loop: CASRSGQGAGANTEAFF. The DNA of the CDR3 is TGTGCCAGCAGATCGGGACAGGGGGCGGGAGCGAACACTGAAGCTTTCTTT.

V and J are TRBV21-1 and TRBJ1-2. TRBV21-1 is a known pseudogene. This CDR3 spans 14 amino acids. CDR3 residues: CASTHCRKFYGYTF. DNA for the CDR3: TGTGCCAGCACCCACTGTCGCAAATTCTATGGCTACACCTTC.

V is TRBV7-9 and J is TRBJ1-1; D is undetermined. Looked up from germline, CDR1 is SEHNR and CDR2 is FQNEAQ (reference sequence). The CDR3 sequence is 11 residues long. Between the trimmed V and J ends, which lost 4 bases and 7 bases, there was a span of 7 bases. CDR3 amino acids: CASSSTSEAFF. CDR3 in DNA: TGTGCCAGCAGCTCCACAAGTGAAGCTTTCTTT.

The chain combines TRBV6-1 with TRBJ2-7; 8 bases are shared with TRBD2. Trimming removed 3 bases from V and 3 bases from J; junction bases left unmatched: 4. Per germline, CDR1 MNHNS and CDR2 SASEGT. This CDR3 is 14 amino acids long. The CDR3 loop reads CASSDSGGVYEQYF. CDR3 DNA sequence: TGTGCCAGCAGTGACAGCGGGGGAGTCTACGAGCAGTACTTC.

The CDR3 DNA sequence: TGTGCCATCAGTGAGTCGGACAGACCGAACACTGAAGCTTTCTTT. It yields the protein CAISESDRPNTEAFF. This chain joins TRBV10-3 and TRBJ1-1; a possible D gene is TRBD1 (6 bases). CDR1 ENHRY and CDR2 SYGVKD come from the germline V gene. This CDR3 spans 15 amino acids. Trimming left V 0 bases short and J 1 base short, with 9 bases between.

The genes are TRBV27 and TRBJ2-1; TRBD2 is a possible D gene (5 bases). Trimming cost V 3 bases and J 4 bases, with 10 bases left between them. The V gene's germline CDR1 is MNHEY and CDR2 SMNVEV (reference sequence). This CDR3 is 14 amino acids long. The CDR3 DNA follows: TGTGCCAGCAGTTTGGCGGGTTCATACAATGAGCAGTTCTTC. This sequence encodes CASSLAGSYNEQFF.

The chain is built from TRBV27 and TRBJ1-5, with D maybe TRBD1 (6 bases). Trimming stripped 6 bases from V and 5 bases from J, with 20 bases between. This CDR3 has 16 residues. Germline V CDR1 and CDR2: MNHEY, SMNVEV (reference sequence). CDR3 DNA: TGTGCCAGCAGACCCCTACAGGGAGGGTTCGATCAGCCCCAGCATTTT. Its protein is CASRPLQGGFDQPQHF.

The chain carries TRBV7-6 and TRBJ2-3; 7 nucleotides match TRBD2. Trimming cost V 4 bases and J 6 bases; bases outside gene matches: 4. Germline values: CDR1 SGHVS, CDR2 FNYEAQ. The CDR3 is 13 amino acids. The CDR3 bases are TGTGCCAGCAGCTACCGGGACTATGATACGCAGTATTTT. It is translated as CASSYRDYDTQYF. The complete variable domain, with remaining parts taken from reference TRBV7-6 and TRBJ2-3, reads GAGVSQSPRYKVTKRGQDVALRCDPISGHVSLYWYRQALGQGPEFLTYFNYEAQQDKSGLPNDRFSAERPEGSISTLTIQRTEQRDSAMYRCASSYRDYDTQYFGPGTRLTVL.